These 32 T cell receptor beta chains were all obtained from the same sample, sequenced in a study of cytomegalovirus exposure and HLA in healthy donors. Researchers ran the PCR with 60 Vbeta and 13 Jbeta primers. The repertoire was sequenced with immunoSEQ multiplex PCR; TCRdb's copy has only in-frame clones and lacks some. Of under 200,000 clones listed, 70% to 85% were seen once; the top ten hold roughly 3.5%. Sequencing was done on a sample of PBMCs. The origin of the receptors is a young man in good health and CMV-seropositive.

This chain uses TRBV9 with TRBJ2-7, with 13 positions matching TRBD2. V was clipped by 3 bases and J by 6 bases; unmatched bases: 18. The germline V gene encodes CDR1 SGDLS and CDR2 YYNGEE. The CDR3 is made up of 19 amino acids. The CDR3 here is CASSDSGTSGTLSRFEQYF. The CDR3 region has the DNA TGTGCCAGCAGCGACAGCGGGACTAGCGGGACTCTGTCAAGGTTCGAGCAGTACTTC.

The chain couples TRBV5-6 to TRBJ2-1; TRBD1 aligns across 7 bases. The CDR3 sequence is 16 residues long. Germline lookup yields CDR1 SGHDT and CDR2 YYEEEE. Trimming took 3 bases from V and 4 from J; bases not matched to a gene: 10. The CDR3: CASSYYRDSLYNEQFF. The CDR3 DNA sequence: TGTGCCAGCAGCTACTACCGGGACAGCCTATACAATGAGCAGTTCTTC. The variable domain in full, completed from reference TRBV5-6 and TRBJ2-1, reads DAGVTQSPTHLIKTRGQQVTLRCSPKSGHDTVSWYQQALGQGPQFIFQYYEEEERQRGNFPDRFSGHQFPNYSSELNVNALLLGDSALYLCASSYYRDSLYNEQFFGPGTRLTVL.

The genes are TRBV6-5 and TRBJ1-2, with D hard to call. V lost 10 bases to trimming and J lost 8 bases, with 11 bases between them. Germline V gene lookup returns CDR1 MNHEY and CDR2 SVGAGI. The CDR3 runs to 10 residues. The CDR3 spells CATRCYGYTF. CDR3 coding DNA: TGTGCCACCCGGTGCTACGGCTACACCTTC.

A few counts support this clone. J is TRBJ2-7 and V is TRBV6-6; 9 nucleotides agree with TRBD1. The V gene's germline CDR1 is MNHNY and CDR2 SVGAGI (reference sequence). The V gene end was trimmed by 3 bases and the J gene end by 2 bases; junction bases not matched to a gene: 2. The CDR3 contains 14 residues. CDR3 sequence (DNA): TGTGCCAGCAGTTATCGGGACAGGGCCTACGAGCAGTACTTC. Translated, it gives CASSYRDRAYEQYF.

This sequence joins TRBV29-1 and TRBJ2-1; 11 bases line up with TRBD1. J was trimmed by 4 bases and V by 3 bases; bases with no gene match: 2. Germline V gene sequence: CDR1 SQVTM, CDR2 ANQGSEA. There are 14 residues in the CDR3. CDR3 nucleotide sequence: TGCAGCGTTGATGGACAGGGGGCATACAATGAGCAGTTCTTC. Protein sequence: CSVDGQGAYNEQFF.

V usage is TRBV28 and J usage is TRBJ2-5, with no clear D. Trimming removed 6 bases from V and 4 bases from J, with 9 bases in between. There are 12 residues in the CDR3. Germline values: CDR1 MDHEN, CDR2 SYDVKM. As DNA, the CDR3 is TGTGCCAGCAGACTCAACGGAGAGACCCAGTACTTC. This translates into CASRLNGETQYF.

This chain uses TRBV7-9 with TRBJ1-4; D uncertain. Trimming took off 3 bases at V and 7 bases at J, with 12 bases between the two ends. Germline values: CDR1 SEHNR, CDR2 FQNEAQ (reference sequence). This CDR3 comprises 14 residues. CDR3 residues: CASSFTEAGEKLFF. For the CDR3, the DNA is TGTGCCAGCAGCTTCACGGAAGCGGGTGAAAAACTGTTTTTT.

CDR3 DNA: TGTGCCAGTAGTATAGGTAGCGGGGGGGCCGCTGAGCAGTTCTTC. Protein: CASSIGSGGAAEQFF. This chain uses TRBV19 with TRBJ2-1; 11 nucleotides line up with TRBD2. With V trimmed by 1 base and J by 9 bases, 5 bases remained unmatched. The CDR3 loop spans 15 amino acids. Germline V gene data show CDR1 as LNHDA and CDR2 as SQIVND (reference sequence).

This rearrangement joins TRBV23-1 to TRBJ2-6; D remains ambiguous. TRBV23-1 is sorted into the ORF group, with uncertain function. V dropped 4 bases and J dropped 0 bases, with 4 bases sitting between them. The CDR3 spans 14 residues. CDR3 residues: CASSRASGANVLTF. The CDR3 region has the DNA TGCGCCAGCAGTCGGGCCTCTGGGGCCAACGTCCTGACTTTC.

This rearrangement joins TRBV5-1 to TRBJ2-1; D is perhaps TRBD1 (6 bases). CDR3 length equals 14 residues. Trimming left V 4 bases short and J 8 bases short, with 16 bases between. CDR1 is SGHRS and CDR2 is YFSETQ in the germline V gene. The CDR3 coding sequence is TGCGCCAGCAGCCCCGGGACGGCAGGGGATGAGCAGTTCTTC. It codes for CASSPGTAGDEQFF.

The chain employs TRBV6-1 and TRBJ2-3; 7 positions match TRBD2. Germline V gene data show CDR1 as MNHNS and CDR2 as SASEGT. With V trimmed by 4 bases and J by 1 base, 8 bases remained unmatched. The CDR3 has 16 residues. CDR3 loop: CASSVPGLPRTDTQYF. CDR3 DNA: TGTGCCAGCAGTGTGCCGGGACTACCACGCACAGATACGCAGTATTTT.

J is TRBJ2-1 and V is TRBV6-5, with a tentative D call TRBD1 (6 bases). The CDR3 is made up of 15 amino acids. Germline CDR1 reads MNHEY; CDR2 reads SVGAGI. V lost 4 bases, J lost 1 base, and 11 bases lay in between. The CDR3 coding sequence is TGTGCCAGCAGTTTCCAGGGGAATTCCTACAATGAGCAGTTCTTC. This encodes CASSFQGNSYNEQFF.

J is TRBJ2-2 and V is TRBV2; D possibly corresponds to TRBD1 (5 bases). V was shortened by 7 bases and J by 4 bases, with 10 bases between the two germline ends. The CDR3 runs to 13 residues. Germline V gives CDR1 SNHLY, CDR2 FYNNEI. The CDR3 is CASIQGVTGELFF. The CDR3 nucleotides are TGTGCCAGCATCCAGGGTGTCACCGGGGAGCTGTTTTTT. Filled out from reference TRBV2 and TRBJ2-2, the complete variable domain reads EPEVTQTPSHQVTQMGQEVILRCVPISNHLYFYWYRQILGQKVEFLVSFYNNEISEKSEIFDDQFSVERPDGSNFTLKIRSTKLEDSAMYFCASIQGVTGELFFGEGSRLTVL.

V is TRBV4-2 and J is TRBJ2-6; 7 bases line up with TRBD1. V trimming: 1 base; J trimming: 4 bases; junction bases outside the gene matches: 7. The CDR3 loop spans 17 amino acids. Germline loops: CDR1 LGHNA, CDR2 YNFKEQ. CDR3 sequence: CASSQAPQGVGANVLTF. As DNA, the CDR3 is TGTGCCAGCAGCCAAGCTCCGCAGGGGGTGGGGGCCAACGTCCTGACTTTC.

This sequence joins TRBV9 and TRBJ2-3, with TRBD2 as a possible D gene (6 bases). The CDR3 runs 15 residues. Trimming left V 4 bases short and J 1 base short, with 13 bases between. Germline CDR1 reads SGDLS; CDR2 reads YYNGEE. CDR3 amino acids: CASSPRWGGTDTQYF. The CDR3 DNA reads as TGTGCCAGCAGCCCCAGATGGGGGGGCACAGATACGCAGTATTTT.

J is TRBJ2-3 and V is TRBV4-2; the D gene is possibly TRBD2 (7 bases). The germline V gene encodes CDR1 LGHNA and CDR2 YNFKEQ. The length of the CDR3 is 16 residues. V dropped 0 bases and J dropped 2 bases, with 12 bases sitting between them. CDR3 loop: CASSQEGGPNTDTQYF. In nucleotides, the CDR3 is TGTGCCAGCAGCCAAGAGGGGGGGCCTAACACAGATACGCAGTATTTT.

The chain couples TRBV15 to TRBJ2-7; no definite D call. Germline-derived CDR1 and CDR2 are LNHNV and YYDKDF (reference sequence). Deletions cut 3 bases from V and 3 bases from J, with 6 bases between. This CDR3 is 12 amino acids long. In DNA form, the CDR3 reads TGTGCCACCAGCAGGACAAGCTACGAGCAGTACTTC. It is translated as CATSRTSYEQYF.

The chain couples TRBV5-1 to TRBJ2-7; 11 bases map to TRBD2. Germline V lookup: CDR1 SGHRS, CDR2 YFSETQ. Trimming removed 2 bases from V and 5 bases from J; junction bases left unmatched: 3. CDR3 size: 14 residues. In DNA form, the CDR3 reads TGCGCCAGCAGCTTTAGCGGGGGGGTGGACGAGCAGTACTTC. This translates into CASSFSGGVDEQYF.

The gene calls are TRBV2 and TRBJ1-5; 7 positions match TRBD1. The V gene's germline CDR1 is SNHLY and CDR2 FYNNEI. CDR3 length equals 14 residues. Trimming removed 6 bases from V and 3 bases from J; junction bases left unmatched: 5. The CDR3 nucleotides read TGTGCCAGCAGGGGGGACAGTAACAATCAGCCCCAGCATTTT. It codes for CASRGDSNNQPQHF.

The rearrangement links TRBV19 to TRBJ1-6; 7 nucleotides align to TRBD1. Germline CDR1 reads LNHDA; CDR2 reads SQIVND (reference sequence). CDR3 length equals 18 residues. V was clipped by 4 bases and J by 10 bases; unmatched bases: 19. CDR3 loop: CASSKGTAPSNRGSPLHF. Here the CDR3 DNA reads TGTGCCAGTAGTAAGGGGACAGCTCCTTCTAATAGAGGCTCACCCCTCCACTTT.

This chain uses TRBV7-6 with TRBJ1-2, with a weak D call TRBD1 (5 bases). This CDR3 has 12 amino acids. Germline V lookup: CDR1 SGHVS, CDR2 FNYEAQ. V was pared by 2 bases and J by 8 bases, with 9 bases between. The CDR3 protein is CASSLTGGGYTF. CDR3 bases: TGTGCCAGCAGCTTAACAGGTGGAGGCTACACCTTC.

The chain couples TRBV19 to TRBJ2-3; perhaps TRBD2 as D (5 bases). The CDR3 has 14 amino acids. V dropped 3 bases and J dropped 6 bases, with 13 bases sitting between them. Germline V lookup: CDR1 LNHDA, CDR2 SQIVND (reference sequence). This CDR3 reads CASSMRLAGDTQYF. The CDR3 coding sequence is TGTGCCAGTAGTATGAGGCTAGCTGGTGATACGCAGTATTTT.

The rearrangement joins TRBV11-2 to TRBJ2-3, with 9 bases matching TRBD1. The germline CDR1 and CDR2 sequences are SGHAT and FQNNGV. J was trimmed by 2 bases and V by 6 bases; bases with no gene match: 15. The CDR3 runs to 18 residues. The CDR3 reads CASRTPRRDRADTDTQYF. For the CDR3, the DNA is TGTGCCAGCAGAACACCTCGGCGGGACAGGGCGGACACAGATACGCAGTATTTT. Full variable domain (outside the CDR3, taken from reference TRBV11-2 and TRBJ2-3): EAGVAQSPRYKIIEKRQSVAFWCNPISGHATLYWYQQILGQGPKLLIQFQNNGVVDDSQLPKDRFSAERLKGVDSTLKIQPAKLEDSAVYLCASRTPRRDRADTDTQYFGPGTRLTVL.

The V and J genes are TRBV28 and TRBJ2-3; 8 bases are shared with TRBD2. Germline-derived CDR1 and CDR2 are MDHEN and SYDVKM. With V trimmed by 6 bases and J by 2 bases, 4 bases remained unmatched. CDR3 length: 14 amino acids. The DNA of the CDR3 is TGTGCCAGCAGACCGGGGGGGCCCACAGATACGCAGTATTTT. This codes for CASRPGGPTDTQYF.

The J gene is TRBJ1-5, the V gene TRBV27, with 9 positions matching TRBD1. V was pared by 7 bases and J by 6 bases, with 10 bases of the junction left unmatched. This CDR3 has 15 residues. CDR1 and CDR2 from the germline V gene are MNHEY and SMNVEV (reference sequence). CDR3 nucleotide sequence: TGTGCCAGCACCAGAACAGGGGGCTGGGGTCAGCCCCAGCATTTT. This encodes CASTRTGGWGQPQHF.

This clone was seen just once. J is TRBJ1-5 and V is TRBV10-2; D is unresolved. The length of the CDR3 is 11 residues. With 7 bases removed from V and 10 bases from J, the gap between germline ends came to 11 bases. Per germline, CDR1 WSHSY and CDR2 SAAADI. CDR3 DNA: TGCGCCAGCACCCGGGTTGTTCCCCAGCATTTT. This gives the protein CASTRVVPQHF.

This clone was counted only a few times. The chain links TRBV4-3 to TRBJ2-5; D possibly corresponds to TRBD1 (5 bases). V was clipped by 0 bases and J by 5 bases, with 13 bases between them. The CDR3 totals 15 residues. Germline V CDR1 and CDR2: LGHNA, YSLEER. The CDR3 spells CASSQDQGSWETQYF. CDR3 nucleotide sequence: TGCGCCAGCAGCCAAGACCAGGGTTCCTGGGAGACCCAGTACTTC.

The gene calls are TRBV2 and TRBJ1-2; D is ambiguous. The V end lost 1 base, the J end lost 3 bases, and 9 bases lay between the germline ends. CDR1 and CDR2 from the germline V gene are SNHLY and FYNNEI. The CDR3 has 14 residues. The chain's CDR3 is CASSEDPGYYGYTF. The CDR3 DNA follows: TGTGCCAGCAGTGAAGACCCAGGTTACTATGGCTACACCTTC.

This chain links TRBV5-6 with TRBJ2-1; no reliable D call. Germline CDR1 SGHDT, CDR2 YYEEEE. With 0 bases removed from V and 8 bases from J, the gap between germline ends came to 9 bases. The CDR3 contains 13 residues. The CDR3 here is CASSLAYSHEQFF. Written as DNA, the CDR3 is TGTGCCAGCAGCTTGGCCTATTCTCATGAGCAGTTCTTC. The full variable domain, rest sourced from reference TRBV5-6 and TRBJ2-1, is DAGVTQSPTHLIKTRGQQVTLRCSPKSGHDTVSWYQQALGQGPQFIFQYYEEEERQRGNFPDRFSGHQFPNYSSELNVNALLLGDSALYLCASSLAYSHEQFFGPGTRLTVL.

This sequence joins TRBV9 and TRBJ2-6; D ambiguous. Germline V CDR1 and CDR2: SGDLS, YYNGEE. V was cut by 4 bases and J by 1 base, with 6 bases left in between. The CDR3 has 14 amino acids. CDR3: CASSSRSGANVLTF. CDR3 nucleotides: TGTGCCAGCAGCTCCAGATCTGGGGCCAACGTCCTGACTTTC. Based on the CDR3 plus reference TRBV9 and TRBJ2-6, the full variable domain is DSGVTQTPKHLITATGQRVTLRCSPRSGDLSVYWYQQSLDQGLQFLIQYYNGEERAKGNILERFSAQQFPDLHSELNLSSLELGDSALYFCASSSRSGANVLTFGAGSRLTVL.

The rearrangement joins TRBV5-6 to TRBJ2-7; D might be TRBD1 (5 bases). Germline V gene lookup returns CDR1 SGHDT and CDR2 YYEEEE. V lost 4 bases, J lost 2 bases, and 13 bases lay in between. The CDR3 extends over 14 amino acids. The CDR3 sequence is CASSQGMGTYEQYF. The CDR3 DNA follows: TGTGCCAGCAGCCAGGGAATGGGGACCTACGAGCAGTACTTC.

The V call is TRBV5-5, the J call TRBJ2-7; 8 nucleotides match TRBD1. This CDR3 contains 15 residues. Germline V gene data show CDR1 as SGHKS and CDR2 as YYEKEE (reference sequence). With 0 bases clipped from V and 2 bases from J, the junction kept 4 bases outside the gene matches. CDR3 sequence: CASSLGGTGTYEQYF. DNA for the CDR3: TGTGCCAGCAGCTTGGGGGGGACAGGAACCTACGAGCAGTACTTC.